What follows describes a single T cell receptor (beta chain). Its specificity is unknown. Only in-frame clones appear in the TCRdb table, and some are missing; sequencing was by immunoSEQ multiplex PCR. This sample carries roughly 140,000 clones, about 90% of them seen once, and the ten largest clones take roughly 5%. The data stem from a study of T cell responses to AZD1222 COVID-19 vaccine. Findings and limits, study-wide: The study reported that nearly half of spike-specific TCRs target unmutated variant regions.

The sample consisted of peripheral blood, taken on day 0 of AZD1222 vaccination. The receptor comes from an adult in good health.

CDR3 loop: CSVELALRGTDTQYF. CDR3 in DNA: TGCAGCGTTGAATTGGCCCTAAGAGGCACAGATACGCAGTATTTT. This sequence joins TRBV29-1 and TRBJ2-3; the D is unclear. Trimming cost V 2 bases and J 1 base, with 13 bases left between them. The CDR3 length is 15 residues. Per germline, CDR1 SQVTM and CDR2 ANQGSEA.